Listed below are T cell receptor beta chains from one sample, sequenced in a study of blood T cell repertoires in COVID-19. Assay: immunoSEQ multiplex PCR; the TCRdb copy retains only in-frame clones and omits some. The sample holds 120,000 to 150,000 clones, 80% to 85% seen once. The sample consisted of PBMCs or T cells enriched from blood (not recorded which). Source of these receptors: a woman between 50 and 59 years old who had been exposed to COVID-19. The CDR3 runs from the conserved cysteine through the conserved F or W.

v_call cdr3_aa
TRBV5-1 CASSTGTANTEAFF
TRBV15 CATSRDYGGQGYGYTF
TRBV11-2 CASSPGQLRGDTQYF
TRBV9 CASSLRLAGGNEQFF
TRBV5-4 CASSLVLASEQFF
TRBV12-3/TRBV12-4 CASSFDGDTQYF
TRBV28 CASSFLSADGAKNIQYF
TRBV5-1 CASSPEGYTGELFF
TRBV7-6 CASSGTSGAYEQYF
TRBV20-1 CSAPRTGEAFF
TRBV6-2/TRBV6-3 CASSPLQQVRLDSPLHF
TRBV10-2 CASGGQGPAEAFF
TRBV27 CASRDPGRYYEQYF
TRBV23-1 CASSQSQRDEQYF
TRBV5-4 CASSSTGTGGGRNIQYF
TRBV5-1 CASNHDGGGKLFF
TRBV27 CASSWSGSFGEQYF
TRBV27 CASSPRTGPSSGANVLTF
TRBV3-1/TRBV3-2 CASSQEVPGNQPQHF
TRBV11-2 CASSFTGTGSNAEAFF
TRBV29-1 CSVKTGGNQPQHF
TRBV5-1 CASSLGLAGDTQYF
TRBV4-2 CASSRTSGGAWDTQYF
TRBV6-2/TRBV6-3 CASSPRTSGRAYPYEQYF
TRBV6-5 CASSTDPNSYNEQFF
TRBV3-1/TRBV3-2 CASSLLGTSGNEQFF
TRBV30 CARQGTTKVDTQYF
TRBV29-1 CSVEQASRAETQYF
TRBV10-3 CAIRNRAGGTSGAGTDTQYF
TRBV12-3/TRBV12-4 CASDSRSGNTIYF
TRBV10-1 CASSDGGANTDTQYF
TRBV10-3 CAISSATGSSVGYTF
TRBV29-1 CSAGGPTGNEDYTF
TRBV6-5 CASRMTVLSYEQYF
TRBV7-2 CASTKGGGSYNEQFF
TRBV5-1 CASSLGATNEKLFF
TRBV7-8 CASSLEASGPLEQYF
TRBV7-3 CASLIRGGELFF
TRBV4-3 CASSQGQWNTEAFF
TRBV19 CASQGGLAQPQHF
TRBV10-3 CAITASGREREQYF
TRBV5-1 CASSFAGRITDTQYF
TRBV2 CASNGTGADTQYF
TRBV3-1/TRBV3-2 CASRPTLNPRGGRETQYF
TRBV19 CASSQGVVAFF
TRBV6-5 CASTGVDGYTF
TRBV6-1 CASSGATSGGTYEQYF
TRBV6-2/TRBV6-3 CASSPGGTEAFF
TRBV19 CASIPGNGNTIYF
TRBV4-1 CASSQVGREDEQYF
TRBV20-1 CSASLGQGVTEAFF
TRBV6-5 CASSVDMDTEAFF
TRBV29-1 CSVESRGAVTEAFF
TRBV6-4 CASSHSAGVETDTQYF
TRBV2 CASTASGRWDTQYF
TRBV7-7 CARGGLEGSTDTQYF
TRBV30 CAWSKKQGQGSNQPQHF